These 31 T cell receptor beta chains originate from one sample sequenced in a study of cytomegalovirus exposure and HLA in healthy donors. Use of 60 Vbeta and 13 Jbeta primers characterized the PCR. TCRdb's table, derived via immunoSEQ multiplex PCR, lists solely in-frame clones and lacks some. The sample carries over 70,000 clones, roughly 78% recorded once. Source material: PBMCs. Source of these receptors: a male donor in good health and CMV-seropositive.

Here the CDR3 reads CASSELVAGETQYF. In DNA, the CDR3 is TGTGCCAGCAGTGAATTGGTAGCGGGAGAGACCCAGTACTTC. The chain uses TRBV25-1 and TRBJ2-5, with 7 bases matching TRBD2. V trimming: 1 base; J trimming: 4 bases; junction bases outside the gene matches: 3. CDR3 length: 14 amino acids. Germline V gene lookup returns CDR1 MGHDK and CDR2 SYGVNS.

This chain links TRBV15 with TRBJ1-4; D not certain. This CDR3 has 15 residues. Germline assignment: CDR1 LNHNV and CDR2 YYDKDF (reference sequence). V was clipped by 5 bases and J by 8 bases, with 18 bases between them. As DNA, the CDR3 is TGTGCCACCAGCGAACACCGGGGAGGGAACGAAAAACTGTTTTTT. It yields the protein CATSEHRGGNEKLFF.

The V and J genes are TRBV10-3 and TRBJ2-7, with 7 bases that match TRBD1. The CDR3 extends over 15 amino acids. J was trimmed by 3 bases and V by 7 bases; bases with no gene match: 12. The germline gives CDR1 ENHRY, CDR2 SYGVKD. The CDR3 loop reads CAIKTQGGTHYEQYF. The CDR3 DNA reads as TGTGCCATCAAAACCCAAGGGGGCACTCACTACGAGCAGTACTTC.

CDR3 amino acids: CASRPDRASTDTQYF. CDR3 nucleotides: TGTGCCAGCAGACCCGACAGAGCAAGCACAGATACGCAGTATTTT. The chain links TRBV5-4 to TRBJ2-3; TRBD1 might be the D (5 bases). V gave up 5 bases and J gave up 0 bases, with 13 bases separating them. The CDR3 is made up of 15 amino acids. Per germline, CDR1 SGHNT and CDR2 YYREEE (reference sequence).

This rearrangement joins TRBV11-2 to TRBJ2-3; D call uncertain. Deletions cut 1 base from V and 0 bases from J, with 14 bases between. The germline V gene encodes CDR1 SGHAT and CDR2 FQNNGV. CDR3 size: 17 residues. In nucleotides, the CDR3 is TGTGCCAGCAGCTTAGGGGCCTTTATACCTAGCACAGATACGCAGTATTTT. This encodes CASSLGAFIPSTDTQYF.

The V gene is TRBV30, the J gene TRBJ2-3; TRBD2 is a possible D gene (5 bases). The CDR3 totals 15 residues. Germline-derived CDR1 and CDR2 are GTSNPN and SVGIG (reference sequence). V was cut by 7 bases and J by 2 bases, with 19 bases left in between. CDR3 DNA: TGTGCCTTCTCACCGTCGGAGGAGCTCACAGATACGCAGTATTTT. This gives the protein CAFSPSEELTDTQYF.

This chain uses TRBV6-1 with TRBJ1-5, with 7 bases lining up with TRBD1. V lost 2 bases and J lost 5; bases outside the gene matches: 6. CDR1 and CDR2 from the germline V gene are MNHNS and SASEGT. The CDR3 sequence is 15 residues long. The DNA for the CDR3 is TGTGCCAGCAGTGAACGCGGGACAGATCATCAGCCCCAGCATTTT. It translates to CASSERGTDHQPQHF.

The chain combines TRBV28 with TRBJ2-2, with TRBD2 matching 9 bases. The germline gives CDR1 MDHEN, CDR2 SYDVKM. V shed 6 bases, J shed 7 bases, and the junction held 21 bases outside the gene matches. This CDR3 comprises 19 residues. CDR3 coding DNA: TGTGCCAGCAGAAAAACTAGGAGGTTTAGCGGGAGAGGTGGCGGGGAGCTGTTTTTT. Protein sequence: CASRKTRRFSGRGGGELFF.

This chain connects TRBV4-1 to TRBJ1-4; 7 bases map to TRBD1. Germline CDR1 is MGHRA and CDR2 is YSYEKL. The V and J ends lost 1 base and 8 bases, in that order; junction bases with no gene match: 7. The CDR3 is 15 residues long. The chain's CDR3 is CASSQVEGAREKLFF. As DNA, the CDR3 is TGCGCCAGCAGCCAAGTTGAGGGGGCACGGGAAAAACTGTTTTTT.

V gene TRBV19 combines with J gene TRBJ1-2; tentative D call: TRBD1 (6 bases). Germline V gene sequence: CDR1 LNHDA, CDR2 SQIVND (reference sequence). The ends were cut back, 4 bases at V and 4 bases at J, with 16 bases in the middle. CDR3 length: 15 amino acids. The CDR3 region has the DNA TGTGCCAGTAGTACCAGACAGGAGAAGTCCTATGGCTACACCTTC. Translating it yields CASSTRQEKSYGYTF.

The CDR3 loop is CASRSSGSTTDTQYF. CDR3 bases: TGTGCCAGCAGGTCTAGCGGGAGTACGACAGATACGCAGTATTTT. The gene calls are TRBV28 and TRBJ2-3; 10 positions agree with TRBD2. Germline-derived CDR1 and CDR2 are MDHEN and SYDVKM. Trimming at V came to 6 bases and at J to 3 bases, leaving 6 bases not matched to a gene. The CDR3 sequence is 15 residues long.

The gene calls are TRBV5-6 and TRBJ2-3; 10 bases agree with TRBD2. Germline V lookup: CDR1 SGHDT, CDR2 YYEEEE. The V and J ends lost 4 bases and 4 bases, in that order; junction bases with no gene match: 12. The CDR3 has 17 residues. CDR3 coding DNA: TGTGCCAGCAGCATGGGCCCTAGCGGGAGAAGGGCAGATACGCAGTATTTT. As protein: CASSMGPSGRRADTQYF.

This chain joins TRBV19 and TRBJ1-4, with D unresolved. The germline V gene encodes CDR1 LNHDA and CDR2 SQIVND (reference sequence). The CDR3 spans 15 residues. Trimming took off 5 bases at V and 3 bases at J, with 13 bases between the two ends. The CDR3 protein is CASSPNRVANEKLFF. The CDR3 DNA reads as TGTGCCAGTAGTCCCAACCGGGTCGCTAATGAAAAACTGTTTTTT. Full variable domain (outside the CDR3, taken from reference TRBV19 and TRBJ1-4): DGGITQSPKYLFRKEGQNVTLSCEQNLNHDAMYWYRQDPGQGLRLIYYSQIVNDFQKGDIAEGYSVSREKKESFPLTVTSAQKNPTAFYLCASSPNRVANEKLFFGSGTQLSVL.

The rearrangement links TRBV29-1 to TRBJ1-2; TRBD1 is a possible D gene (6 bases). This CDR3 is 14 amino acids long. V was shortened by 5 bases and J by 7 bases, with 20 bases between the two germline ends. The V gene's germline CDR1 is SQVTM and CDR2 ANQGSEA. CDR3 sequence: CSVPRRGRWGGYTF. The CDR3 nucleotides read TGCAGCGTTCCAAGGCGGGGGCGTTGGGGTGGCTACACCTTC.

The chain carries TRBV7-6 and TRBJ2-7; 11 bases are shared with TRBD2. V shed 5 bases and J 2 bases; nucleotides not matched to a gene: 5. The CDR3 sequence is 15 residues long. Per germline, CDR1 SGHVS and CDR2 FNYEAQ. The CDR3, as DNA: TGTGCCAGCAGCCGAGAGGGACTAGCGGCCTACGAGCAGTACTTC. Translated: CASSREGLAAYEQYF. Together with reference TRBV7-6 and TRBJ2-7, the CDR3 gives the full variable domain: GAGVSQSPRYKVTKRGQDVALRCDPISGHVSLYWYRQALGQGPEFLTYFNYEAQQDKSGLPNDRFSAERPEGSISTLTIQRTEQRDSAMYRCASSREGLAAYEQYFGPGTRLTVT.

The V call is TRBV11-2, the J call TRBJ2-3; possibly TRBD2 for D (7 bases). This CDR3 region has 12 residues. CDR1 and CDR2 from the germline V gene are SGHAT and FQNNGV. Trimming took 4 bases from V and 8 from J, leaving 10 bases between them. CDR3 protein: CASSSRGGTQYF. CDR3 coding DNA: TGTGCCAGCAGCTCTAGGGGGGGTACGCAGTATTTT.

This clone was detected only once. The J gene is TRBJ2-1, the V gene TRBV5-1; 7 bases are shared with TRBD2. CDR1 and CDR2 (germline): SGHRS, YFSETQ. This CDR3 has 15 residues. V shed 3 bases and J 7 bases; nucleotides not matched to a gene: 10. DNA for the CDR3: TGCGCCAGCAGCTGGCGGTCCGGGGGAGGGAATGAGCAGTTCTTC. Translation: CASSWRSGGGNEQFF.

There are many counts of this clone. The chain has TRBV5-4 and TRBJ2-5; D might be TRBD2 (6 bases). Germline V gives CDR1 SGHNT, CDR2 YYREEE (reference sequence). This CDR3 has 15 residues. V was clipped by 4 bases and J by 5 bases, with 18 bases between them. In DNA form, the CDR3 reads TGTGCCAGCAGCCCGGGCGGGGCTGAGGGGGAGACCCAGTACTTC. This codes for CASSPGGAEGETQYF.

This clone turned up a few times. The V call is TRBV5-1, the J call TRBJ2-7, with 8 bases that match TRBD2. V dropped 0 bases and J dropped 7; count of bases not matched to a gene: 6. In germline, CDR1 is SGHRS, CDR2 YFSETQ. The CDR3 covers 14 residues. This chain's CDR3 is CASSLEGVAGEQYF. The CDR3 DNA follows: TGCGCCAGCAGCTTGGAAGGTGTAGCGGGAGAGCAGTACTTC.

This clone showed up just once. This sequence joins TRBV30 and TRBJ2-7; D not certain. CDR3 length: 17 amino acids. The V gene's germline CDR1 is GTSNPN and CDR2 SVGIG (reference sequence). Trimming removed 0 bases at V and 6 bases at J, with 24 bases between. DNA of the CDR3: TGTGCCTGGAGTGTCCAAGGTCTCGCCCTGACGGGTCCCGAGCAGTACTTC. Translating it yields CAWSVQGLALTGPEQYF.

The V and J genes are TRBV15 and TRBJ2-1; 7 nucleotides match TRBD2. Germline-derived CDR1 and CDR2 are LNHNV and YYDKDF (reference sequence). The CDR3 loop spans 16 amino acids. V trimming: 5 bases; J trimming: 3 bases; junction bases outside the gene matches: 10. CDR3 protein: CATSGSTGTIYNEQFF. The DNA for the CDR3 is TGTGCCACCAGCGGATCCACCGGGACTATCTACAATGAGCAGTTCTTC.

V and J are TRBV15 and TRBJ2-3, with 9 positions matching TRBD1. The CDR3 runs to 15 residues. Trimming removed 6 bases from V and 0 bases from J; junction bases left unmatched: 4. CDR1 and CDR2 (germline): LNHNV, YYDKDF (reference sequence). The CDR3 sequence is CATSPGTGSTDTQYF. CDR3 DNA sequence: TGTGCCACCAGTCCCGGGACAGGGAGCACAGATACGCAGTATTTT.

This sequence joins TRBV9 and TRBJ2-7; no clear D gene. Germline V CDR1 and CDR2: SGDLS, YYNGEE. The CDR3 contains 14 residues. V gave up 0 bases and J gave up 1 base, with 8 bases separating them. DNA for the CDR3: TGTGCCAGCAGCGTAGGGCCGTTTTCCTACGAGCAGTACTTC. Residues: CASSVGPFSYEQYF.

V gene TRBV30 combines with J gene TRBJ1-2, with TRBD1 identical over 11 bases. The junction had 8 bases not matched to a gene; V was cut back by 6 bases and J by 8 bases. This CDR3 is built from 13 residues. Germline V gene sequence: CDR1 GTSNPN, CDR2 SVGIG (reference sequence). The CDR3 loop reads CACPGQGVQGYTF. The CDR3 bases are TGTGCCTGCCCGGGACAGGGGGTTCAGGGCTACACCTTC.

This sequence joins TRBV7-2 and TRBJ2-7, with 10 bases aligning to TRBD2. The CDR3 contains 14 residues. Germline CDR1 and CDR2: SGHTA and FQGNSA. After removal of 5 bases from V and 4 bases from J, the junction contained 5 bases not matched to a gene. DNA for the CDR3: TGTGCCAGCAGCATACTAGCGGGAACTTACGAGCAGTACTTC. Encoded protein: CASSILAGTYEQYF.

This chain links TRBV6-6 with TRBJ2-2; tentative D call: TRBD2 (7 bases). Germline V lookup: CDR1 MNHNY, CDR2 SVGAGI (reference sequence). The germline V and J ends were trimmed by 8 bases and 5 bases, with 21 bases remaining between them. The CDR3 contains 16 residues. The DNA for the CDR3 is TGTGCCAGCGGGGGGGGCGGGAGATCTAAAACCGGGGAGCTGTTTTTT. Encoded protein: CASGGGGRSKTGELFF.

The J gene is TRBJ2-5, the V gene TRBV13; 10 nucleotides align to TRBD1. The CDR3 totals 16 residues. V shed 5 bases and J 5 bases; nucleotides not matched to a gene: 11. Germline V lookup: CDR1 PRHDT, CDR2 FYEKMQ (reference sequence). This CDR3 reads CASSLTGTGVGETQYF. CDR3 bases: TGTGCCAGCAGCCTAACCGGGACAGGGGTGGGGGAGACCCAGTACTTC.

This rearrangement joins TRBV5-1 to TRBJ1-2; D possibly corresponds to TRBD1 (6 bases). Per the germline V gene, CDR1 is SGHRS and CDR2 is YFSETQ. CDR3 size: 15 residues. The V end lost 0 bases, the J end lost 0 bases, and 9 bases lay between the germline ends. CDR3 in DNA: TGCGCCAGCAGCTTGGGTGAGGGGGCTAACTATGGCTACACCTTC. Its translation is CASSLGEGANYGYTF.

The CDR3 region is CASSLNRGSNQPQHF. The CDR3 bases are TGTGCCAGCAGCTTAAACAGGGGAAGCAATCAGCCCCAGCATTTT. V and J are TRBV7-2 and TRBJ1-5; 7 nucleotides line up with TRBD1. Germline V CDR1 and CDR2: SGHTA, FQGNSA. The CDR3 is 15 amino acids. V shed 2 bases, J shed 1 base, and the junction held 2 bases outside the gene matches.

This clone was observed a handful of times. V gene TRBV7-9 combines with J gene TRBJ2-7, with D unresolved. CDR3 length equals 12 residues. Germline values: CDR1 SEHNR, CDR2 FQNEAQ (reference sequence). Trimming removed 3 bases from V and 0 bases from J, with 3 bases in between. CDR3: CASSFSSYEQYF. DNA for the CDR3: TGTGCCAGCAGCTTCAGCTCCTACGAGCAGTACTTC.

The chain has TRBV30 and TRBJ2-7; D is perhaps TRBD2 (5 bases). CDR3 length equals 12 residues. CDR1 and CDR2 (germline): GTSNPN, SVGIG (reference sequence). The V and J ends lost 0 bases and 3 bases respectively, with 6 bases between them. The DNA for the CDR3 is TGTGCCTGGAGTGTACGGGGCTACGAGCAGTACTTC. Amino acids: CAWSVRGYEQYF. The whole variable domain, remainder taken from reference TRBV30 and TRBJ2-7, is SQTIHQWPATLVQPVGSPLSLECTVEGTSNPNLYWYRQAAGRGLQLLFYSVGIGQISSEVPQNLSASRPQDRQFILSSKKLLLSDSGFYLCAWSVRGYEQYFGPGTRLTVT.